This T cell receptor (beta chain) stems from a study of blood T cell repertoires in COVID-19. Study-wide context: COVID-19 samples collected from the United States, Italy and Spain covered acute and convalescent phases.

V was cut by 5 bases and J by 5 bases, with 9 bases left in between. Germline V gene data show CDR1 as SGHAT and CDR2 as FQNNGV. The CDR3 loop spans 12 amino acids. Repertoires were generated with immunoSEQ multiplex PCR, while TCRdb's copy carries only in-frame clones and drops some. The table has about 270,000 clones, around 85% seen once; the top ten hold approximately 12%. A few counts support this clone. The receptor was derived from a woman in her thirties with COVID-19, enrolled during active disease. The V gene is TRBV11-2, the J gene TRBJ1-1; TRBD1 is a possible D gene (5 bases). Sample: peripheral blood. The DNA of the CDR3 is TGTGCCAGCAGCCCGGACAAGACTGAAGCTTTCTTT. Translated, it gives CASSPDKTEAFF.